The sample holds one count of the clone carrying this T cell receptor beta chain. Original handling: Estimated nucleated cell counts came from reference gene primer amplification. Data came from immunoSEQ multiplex PCR; TCRdb stores just in-frame clones and leaves some out. V and J calls and clone size follow that table, whereas D and trimming were derived from the DNA. The data show around 160,000 clones, approximately 80% seen once. This record belongs to a study of blood T cell repertoires in COVID-19. In the study overall: The study drew acute and convalescent COVID-19 samples from the United States, Italy and Spain. PBMCs, B-cell-depleted T cells, or T cells were the source of the cDNA or gDNA that made up the material.

The germline gives CDR1 SGHTA, CDR2 FQGTGA. This CDR3 comprises 15 residues. V was pared by 8 bases and J by 5 bases, with 10 bases of the junction left unmatched. The material sequenced was peripheral blood. The clonotype comes from a human donor with acute or convalescent COVID-19. The donor label of this sample is uncertain. The rearrangement uses TRBV7-3 and TRBJ2-1, with 9 positions matching TRBD2. DNA for the CDR3: TGTGCCAGCCGCCTGCTAGCGGGGCCAGACAATGAGCAGTTCTTC. Encoded protein: CASRLLAGPDNEQFF.